This T cell receptor beta chain was recorded in a study of shared clonotypes between healthy human individuals. Assay used: immunoSEQ multiplex PCR; TCRdb lists only in-frame clones, some missing. The repertoire includes 850,000 to 1,200,000 clones, about three quarters of them detected once, and 1.4% sits in the top ten. Turning to this clone: Its cognate antigen is unknown.

Study-wide results and caveats: Researchers found naive subsets generally carried larger estimated richness than memory subsets.

The CDR3 loop spans 13 amino acids. Germline V gives CDR1 PRHDT, CDR2 FYEKMQ (reference sequence). The V gene lost 10 bases and the J gene lost 6 bases, with 13 bases spanning the gap. The source of this sequence is a man between 18 and 35 years old in good health. This sequence joins TRBV13 and TRBJ1-6; D call uncertain. Sequencing was performed on memory CD4+ T cells sorted from blood. The sample's subset: CD45RA-negative fraction. The CDR3 protein is CATTTVFNSPLHF. The CDR3 nucleotides read TGTGCCACCACTACAGTGTTTAATTCACCCCTCCACTTT.